This T cell receptor beta chain was sequenced during a study of cytomegalovirus exposure and HLA in healthy donors. Study-wide background: Roughly four fifths of approximately 400 genotyped donors fell in the Caucasian-associated ancestry cluster.

Study-wide results and limits: A cluster of highly shared sequence variants was likely a sequencing artifact. Rarity held for most TCR sequences, but there were some public TCRs that occurred in many donors.

Turning to this clone: Antigen specificity is unknown.

This PCR relied on a set of 60 Vbeta primers and 13 Jbeta primers. Profiling relied on immunoSEQ multiplex PCR, and the TCRdb table lists in-frame clones only, not all of them. The table shows about 160,000 clones, with about four fifths occurring only once. The clonotype originates from a man in his thirties or forties in good health and CMV-seronegative. Sequencing input: PBMCs.

CDR3 in amino acids: CASSYLVSYEQYF. The CDR3 nucleotides read TGTGCCAGCAGTTACCTGGTTAGCTACGAGCAGTACTTC. This sequence joins TRBV6-6 and TRBJ2-7; D remains ambiguous. The CDR3 extends over 13 amino acids. Germline V lookup: CDR1 MNHNY, CDR2 SVGAGI (reference sequence). Trimming left V 2 bases short and J 3 bases short, with 8 bases between.